Reported below is one TCR beta chain. Its matching antigen is unknown. Only in-frame clones appear in the TCRdb table, and some are missing; sequencing was by immunoSEQ multiplex PCR. The sample includes 120,000 or so clones, approximately 90% of them seen just once. This entry comes from a study of radiation and T cells in renal cell carcinoma. About the study: Nephrectomy followed 15 Gy stereotactic body radiation by 4 weeks. Study conclusions and caveats: No pretreatment tumor biopsies were available for baseline clonotypes.

The CDR3 has 16 amino acids. Per the germline V gene, CDR1 is SGHDN and CDR2 is FVKESK. Trimming stripped 0 bases from V and 5 bases from J, with 16 bases between. The time point: blood 2 weeks post-SBRT. As for treatment: 15 Gy SBRT to primary tumor, nephrectomy 4 weeks later. This renal cell carcinoma was of the clear cell type. The chain carries TRBV14 and TRBJ1-2, with unresolved D. This sample comprised blood, obtained from a patient whose treatment included radiotherapy and nephrectomy. The source is a woman in her seventies with renal cell carcinoma. The CDR3 DNA is TGTGCCAGCAGCCAAGAATGGGGTCCGCCGGGATATGGCTACACCTTC. Translation gives CASSQEWGPPGYGYTF.